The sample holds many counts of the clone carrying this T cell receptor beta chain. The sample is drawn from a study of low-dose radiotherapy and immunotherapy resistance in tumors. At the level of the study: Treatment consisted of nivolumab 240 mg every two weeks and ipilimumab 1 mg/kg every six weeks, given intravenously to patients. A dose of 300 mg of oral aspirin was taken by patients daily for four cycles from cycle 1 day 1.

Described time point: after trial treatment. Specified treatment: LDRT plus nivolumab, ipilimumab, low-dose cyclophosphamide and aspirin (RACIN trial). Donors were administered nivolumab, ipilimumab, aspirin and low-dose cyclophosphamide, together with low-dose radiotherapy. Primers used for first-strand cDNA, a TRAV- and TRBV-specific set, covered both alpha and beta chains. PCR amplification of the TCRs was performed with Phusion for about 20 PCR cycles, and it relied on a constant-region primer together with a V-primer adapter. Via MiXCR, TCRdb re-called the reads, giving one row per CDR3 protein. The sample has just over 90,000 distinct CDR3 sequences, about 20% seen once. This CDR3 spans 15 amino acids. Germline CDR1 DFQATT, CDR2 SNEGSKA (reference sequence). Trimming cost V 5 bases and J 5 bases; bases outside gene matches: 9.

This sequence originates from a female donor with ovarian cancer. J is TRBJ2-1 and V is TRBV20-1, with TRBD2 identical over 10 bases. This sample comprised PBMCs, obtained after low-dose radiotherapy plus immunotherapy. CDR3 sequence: CSASIQRGGNNEQFF. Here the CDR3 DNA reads TGCAGTGCTTCAATCCAGCGGGGGGGTAACAATGAGCAGTTCTTC.